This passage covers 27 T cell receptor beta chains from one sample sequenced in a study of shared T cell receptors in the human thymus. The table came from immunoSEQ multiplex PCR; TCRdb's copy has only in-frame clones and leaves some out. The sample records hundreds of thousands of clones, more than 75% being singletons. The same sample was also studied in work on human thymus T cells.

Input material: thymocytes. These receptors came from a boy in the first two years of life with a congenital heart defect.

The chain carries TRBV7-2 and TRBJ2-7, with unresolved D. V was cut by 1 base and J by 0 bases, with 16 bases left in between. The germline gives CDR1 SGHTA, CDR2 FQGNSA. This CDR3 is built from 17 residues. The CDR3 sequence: CASSLVHGKPSSYEQYF. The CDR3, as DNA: TGTGCCAGCAGCTTAGTGCATGGCAAACCCAGCTCCTACGAGCAGTACTTC.

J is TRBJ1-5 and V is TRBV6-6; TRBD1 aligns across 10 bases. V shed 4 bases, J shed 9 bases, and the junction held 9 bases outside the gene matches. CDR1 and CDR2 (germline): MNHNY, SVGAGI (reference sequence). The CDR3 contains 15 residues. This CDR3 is CASSWAGTGDGPQHF. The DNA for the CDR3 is TGTGCCAGCAGTTGGGCCGGGACAGGGGACGGGCCCCAGCATTTT.

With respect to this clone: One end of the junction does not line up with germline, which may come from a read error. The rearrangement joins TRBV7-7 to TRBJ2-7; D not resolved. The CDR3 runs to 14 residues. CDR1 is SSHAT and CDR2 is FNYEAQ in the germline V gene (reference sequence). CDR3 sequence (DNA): TGTGCTAGCAACAACGAACAGACCACCTACGAGCAGTACTTC. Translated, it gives CASNNEQTTYEQYF.

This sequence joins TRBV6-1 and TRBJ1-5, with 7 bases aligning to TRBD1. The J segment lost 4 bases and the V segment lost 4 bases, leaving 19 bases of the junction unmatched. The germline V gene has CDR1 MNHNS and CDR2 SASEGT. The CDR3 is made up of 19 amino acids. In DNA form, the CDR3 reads TGTGCCAGCAGTGTGGTCATAGACAGGGCGCGGGTAGGTAATCAGCCCCAGCATTTT. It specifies CASSVVIDRARVGNQPQHF.

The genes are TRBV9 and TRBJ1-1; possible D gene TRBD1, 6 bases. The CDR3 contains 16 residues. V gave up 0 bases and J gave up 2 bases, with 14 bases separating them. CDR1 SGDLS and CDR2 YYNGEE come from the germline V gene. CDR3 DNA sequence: TGTGCCAGCAGCGTAGAAGCAGGGGCGGATAACACTGAAGCTTTCTTT. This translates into CASSVEAGADNTEAFF.

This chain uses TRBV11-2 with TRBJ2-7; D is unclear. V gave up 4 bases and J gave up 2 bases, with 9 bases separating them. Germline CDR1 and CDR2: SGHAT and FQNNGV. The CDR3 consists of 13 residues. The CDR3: CASSSTRTYEQYF. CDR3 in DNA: TGTGCCAGCAGCTCCACGAGGACCTACGAGCAGTACTTC. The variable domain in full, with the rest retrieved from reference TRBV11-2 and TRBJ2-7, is EAGVAQSPRYKIIEKRQSVAFWCNPISGHATLYWYQQILGQGPKLLIQFQNNGVVDDSQLPKDRFSAERLKGVDSTLKIQPAKLEDSAVYLCASSSTRTYEQYFGPGTRLTVT.

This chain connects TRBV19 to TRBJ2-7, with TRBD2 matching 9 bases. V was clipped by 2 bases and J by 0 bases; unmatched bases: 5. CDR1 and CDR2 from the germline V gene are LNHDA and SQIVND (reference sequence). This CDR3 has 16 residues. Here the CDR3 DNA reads TGTGCCAGTAGTATAAGTAGCGGGAGACCCTCCTACGAGCAGTACTTC. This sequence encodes CASSISSGRPSYEQYF.

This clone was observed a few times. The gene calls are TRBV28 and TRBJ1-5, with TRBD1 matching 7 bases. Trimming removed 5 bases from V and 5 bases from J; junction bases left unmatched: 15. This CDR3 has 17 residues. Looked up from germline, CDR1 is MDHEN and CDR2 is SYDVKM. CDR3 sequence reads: CASSPRQGRPTYQPQHF. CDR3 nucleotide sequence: TGTGCCAGCAGTCCCCGACAGGGAAGGCCTACCTATCAGCCCCAGCATTTT.

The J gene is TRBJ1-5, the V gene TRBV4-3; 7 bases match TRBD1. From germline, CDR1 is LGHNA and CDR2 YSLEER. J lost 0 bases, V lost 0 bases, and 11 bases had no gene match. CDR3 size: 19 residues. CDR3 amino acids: CASSQEVGQVEYSNQPQHF. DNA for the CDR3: TGCGCCAGCAGCCAAGAAGTAGGACAGGTCGAATATAGCAATCAGCCCCAGCATTTT.

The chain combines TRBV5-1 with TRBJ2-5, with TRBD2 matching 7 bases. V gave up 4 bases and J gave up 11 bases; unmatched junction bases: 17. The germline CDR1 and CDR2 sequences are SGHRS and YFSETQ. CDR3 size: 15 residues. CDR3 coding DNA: TGCGCCAGCAGCACCCTAGCGGCCCTGAACGGGGAGCAGTACTTC. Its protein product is CASSTLAALNGEQYF.

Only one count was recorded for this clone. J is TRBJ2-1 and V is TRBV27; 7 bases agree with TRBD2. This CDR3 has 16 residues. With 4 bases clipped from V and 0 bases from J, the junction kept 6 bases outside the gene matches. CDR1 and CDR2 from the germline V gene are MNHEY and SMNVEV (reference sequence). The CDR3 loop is CASSSSSGISYNEQFF. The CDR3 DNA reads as TGTGCCAGCAGTTCATCTAGCGGAATCTCCTACAATGAGCAGTTCTTC.

In nucleotides, the CDR3 is TGCGCCAGCAGGGACAGGGCGGGCGAAGCTTTCTTT. Amino acid sequence: CASRDRAGEAFF. V gene TRBV4-3 combines with J gene TRBJ1-1, with 8 bases lining up with TRBD1. This CDR3 has 12 amino acids. The germline CDR1 and CDR2 sequences are LGHNA and YSLEER. The trim removed 6 bases at V and 8 bases at J, leaving 5 bases unmatched.

The CDR3 sequence: CASSQDPRGAKNIQYF. CDR3 bases: TGTGCCAGCAGCCAAGACCCGCGGGGGGCCAAAAACATTCAGTACTTC. This chain joins TRBV4-2 and TRBJ2-4; TRBD2 aligns across 7 bases. In germline, CDR1 is LGHNA, CDR2 YNFKEQ. The CDR3 length is 16 residues. The V segment lost 0 bases and the J segment 1 base; nucleotides outside the gene matches: 3.

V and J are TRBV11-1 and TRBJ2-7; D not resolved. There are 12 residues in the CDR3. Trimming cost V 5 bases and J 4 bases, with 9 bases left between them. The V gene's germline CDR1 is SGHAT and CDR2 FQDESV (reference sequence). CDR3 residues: CASSDEAYEQYF. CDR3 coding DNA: TGTGCCAGCAGCGACGAGGCGTACGAGCAGTACTTC.

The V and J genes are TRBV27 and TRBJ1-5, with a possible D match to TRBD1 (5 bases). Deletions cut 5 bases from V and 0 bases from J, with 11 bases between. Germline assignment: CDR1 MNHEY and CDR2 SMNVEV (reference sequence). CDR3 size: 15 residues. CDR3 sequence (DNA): TGTGCCAGCAGTCCGCGGGACTTTAGCAATCAGCCCCAGCATTTT. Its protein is CASSPRDFSNQPQHF.

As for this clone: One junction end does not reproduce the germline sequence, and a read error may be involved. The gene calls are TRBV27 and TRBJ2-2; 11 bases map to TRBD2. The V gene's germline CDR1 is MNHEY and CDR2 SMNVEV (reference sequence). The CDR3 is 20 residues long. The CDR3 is CASSLSPRFSGRGNNGELFF. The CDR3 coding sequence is TGTGCCAGCAGTTTATCCCCCCGTTTTAGCGGGAGGGGTAACAACGGGGAGCTGTTTTTT.

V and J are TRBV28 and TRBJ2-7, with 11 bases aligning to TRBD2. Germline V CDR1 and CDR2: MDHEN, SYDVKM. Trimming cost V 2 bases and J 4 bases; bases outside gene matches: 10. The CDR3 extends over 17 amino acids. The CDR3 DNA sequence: TGTGCCAGCAGTTTAGAGGTAGCGGGGGGGCCTCTGTACGAGCAGTACTTC. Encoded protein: CASSLEVAGGPLYEQYF.

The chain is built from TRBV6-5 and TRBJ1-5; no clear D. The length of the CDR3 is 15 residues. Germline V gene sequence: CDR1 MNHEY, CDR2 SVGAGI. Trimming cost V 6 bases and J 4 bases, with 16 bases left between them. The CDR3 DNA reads TGTGCCAGCAGCCCCGAGTTGGGCCGGAATCAGCCCCAGCATTTT. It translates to CASSPELGRNQPQHF.

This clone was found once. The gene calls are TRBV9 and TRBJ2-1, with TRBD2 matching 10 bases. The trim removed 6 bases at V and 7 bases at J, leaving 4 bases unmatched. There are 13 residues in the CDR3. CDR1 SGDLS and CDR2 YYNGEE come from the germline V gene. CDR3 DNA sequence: TGTGCCAGCATGAGTAGCGGGAGGAATGAGCAGTTCTTC. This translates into CASMSSGRNEQFF.

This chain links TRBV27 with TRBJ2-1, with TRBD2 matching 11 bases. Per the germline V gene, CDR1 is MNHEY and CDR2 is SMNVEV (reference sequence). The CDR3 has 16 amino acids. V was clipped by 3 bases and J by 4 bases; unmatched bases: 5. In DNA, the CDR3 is TGTGCCAGCAGTTTCGTAGCGGGAGGGTTATACAATGAGCAGTTCTTC. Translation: CASSFVAGGLYNEQFF.

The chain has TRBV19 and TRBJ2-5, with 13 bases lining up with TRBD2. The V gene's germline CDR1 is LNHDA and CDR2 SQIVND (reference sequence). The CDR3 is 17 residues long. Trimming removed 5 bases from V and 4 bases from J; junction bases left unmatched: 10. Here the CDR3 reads CASSARQLAGGRETQYF. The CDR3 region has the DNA TGTGCCAGTAGTGCCCGCCAACTAGCGGGGGGGCGAGAGACCCAGTACTTC.

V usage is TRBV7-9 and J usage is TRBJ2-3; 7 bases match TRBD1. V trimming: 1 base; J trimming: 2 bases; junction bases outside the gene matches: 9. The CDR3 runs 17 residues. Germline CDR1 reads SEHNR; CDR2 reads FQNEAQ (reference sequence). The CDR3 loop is CASSLEIGDRITDTQYF. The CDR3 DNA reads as TGTGCCAGCAGCTTAGAAATCGGGGACAGAATCACAGATACGCAGTATTTT.

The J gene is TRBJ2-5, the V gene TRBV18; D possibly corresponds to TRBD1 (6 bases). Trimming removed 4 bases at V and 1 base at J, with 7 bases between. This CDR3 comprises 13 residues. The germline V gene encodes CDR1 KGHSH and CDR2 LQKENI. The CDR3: CASSLDSQETQYF. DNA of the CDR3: TGTGCCAGCTCACTGGACAGCCAAGAGACCCAGTACTTC.

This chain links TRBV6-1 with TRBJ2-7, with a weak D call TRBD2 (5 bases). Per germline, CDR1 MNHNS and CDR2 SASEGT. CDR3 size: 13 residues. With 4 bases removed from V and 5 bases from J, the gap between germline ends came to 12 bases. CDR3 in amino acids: CASSVEGSHEQYF. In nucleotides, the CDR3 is TGTGCCAGCAGTGTCGAGGGTTCCCACGAGCAGTACTTC.

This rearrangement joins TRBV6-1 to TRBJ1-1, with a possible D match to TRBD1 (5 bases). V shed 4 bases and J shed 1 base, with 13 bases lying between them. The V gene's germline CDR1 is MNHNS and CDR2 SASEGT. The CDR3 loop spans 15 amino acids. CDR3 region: CASSATALQNTEAFF. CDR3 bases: TGTGCCAGCAGTGCGACAGCTTTACAGAACACTGAAGCTTTCTTT.

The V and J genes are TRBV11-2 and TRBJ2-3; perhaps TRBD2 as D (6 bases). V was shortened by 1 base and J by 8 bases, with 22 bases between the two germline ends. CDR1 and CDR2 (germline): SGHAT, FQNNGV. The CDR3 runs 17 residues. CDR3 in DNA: TGTGCCAGCAGCTTAGTCGCATCCGGGACTCCGCCGGGTACGCAGTATTTT. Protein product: CASSLVASGTPPGTQYF.

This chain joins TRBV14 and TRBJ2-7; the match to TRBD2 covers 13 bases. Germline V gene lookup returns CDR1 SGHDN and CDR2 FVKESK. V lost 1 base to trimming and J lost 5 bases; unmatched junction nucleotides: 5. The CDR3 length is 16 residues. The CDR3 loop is CASSQGGLAGDNEQYF. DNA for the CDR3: TGTGCCAGCAGCCAAGGAGGACTAGCGGGAGACAACGAGCAGTACTTC.